One and the same sample provided the 9 T cell receptor beta chains below, sequenced in a study of blood T cell repertoires in COVID-19. Sequencing used immunoSEQ multiplex PCR; TCRdb keeps in-frame clones, though not all of them. The sample contains 76,000 or so clones, approximately 90% of which appear only once. Sequencing input: peripheral blood. These receptors originate from a human donor in a cohort sampled during active COVID-19.

V gene TRBV27 combines with J gene TRBJ1-6; D unresolved. This CDR3 has 18 amino acids. Trimming removed 6 bases at V and 13 bases at J, with 31 bases between. Germline CDR1 MNHEY, CDR2 SMNVEV (reference sequence). CDR3 coding DNA: TGTGCCAGCAGACAATCAAGAAGCCCTCAGGTTAATCCAACGCCCCTCCACTTT. Its translation is CASRQSRSPQVNPTPLHF.

The chain combines TRBV18 with TRBJ2-3; D remains ambiguous. The CDR3 is made up of 15 amino acids. Germline V gene data show CDR1 as KGHSH and CDR2 as LQKENI. V was shortened by 0 bases and J by 2 bases, with 9 bases between the two germline ends. CDR3 loop: CASSPPSGITDTQYF. CDR3 nucleotide sequence: TGTGCCAGCTCACCACCGTCGGGTATCACAGATACGCAGTATTTT.

This chain connects TRBV11-2 to TRBJ2-2, with TRBD2 identical over 10 bases. Germline CDR1 and CDR2: SGHAT and FQNNGV. V was clipped by 5 bases and J by 7 bases; unmatched bases: 7. CDR3 size: 15 residues. CDR3 in amino acids: CASSPRLAGNGELFF. For the CDR3, the DNA is TGTGCCAGCAGCCCCCGACTAGCGGGCAACGGGGAGCTGTTTTTT.

This clone was found once. This chain links TRBV2 with TRBJ1-3; 7 bases are a match to TRBD1. CDR3 length: 14 amino acids. CDR1 SNHLY and CDR2 FYNNEI come from the germline V gene. V lost 4 bases and J lost 2; bases outside the gene matches: 2. CDR3 amino acids: CASSADRAGNTIYF. The CDR3 bases are TGTGCCAGCAGTGCCGACAGGGCTGGAAACACCATATATTTT.

The rearrangement uses TRBV12-3 or TRBV12-4 and TRBJ1-1; tentatively, D is TRBD1 (5 bases). V was cut by 7 bases and J by 4 bases, with 13 bases left in between. The CDR3 is 13 amino acids. CDR3 loop: CASKPQASTEAFF. The CDR3 DNA reads TGTGCCAGCAAACCACAGGCGAGCACTGAAGCTTTCTTT.

The rearrangement joins TRBV4-2 to TRBJ1-5; the D is unclear. This CDR3 has 15 residues. V shed 0 bases and J shed 3 bases, with 9 bases lying between them. Germline assignment: CDR1 LGHNA and CDR2 YNFKEQ. The CDR3 region is CASSQDRQDNQPQHF. The CDR3, as DNA: TGTGCCAGCAGCCAAGACCGGCAGGACAATCAGCCCCAGCATTTT.

J is TRBJ2-7 and V is TRBV7-9; 7 nucleotides match TRBD2. The germline CDR1 and CDR2 sequences are SEHNR and FQNEAQ (reference sequence). The CDR3 consists of 16 residues. Trimming cost V 0 bases and J 4 bases; bases outside gene matches: 9. As DNA, the CDR3 is TGTGCCAGCAGCTTAGCGATTGGGACGGGGGGATACGAGCAGTACTTC. It specifies CASSLAIGTGGYEQYF.

V and J are TRBV7-9 and TRBJ1-2; D may be TRBD1 (6 bases). CDR3 length equals 18 residues. CDR1 is SEHNR and CDR2 is FQNEAQ in the germline V gene (reference sequence). Trimming stripped 1 base from V and 0 bases from J, with 18 bases between. The CDR3 here is CASSLGSHRAPANYGYTF. The CDR3 region has the DNA TGTGCCAGCAGCTTAGGTTCGCACAGGGCCCCGGCTAACTATGGCTACACCTTC.

This chain links TRBV7-8 with TRBJ2-4; D perhaps matches TRBD1 (5 bases). Germline V CDR1 and CDR2: SGHVS, FQNEAQ. The CDR3 runs 15 residues. The ends were cut back, 1 base at V and 11 bases at J, with 18 bases in the middle. This chain's CDR3 is CASSLVRQPRNVQYF. In DNA form, the CDR3 reads TGTGCCAGCAGCTTAGTCCGACAGCCTAGGAACGTTCAGTACTTC.